Detailed here is one TCR beta chain. These data come from a study of shared clonotypes between healthy human individuals. About the research overall: For every donor, three CD4 naive, three CD4 memory, two CD8 naive and one CD8 memory plates were used.

Germline CDR1 reads MNHNS; CDR2 reads SASEGT. Trimming shortened V by 7 bases and J by 2 bases, and 5 bases separated the two germline ends. CDR3 size: 11 residues. Here immunoSEQ multiplex PCR was the method, and the copy in TCRdb shows in-frame clones only, minus some. The table shows about 2.3 million clones, with approximately 95% occurring only once. The chain links TRBV6-1 to TRBJ1-1; D remains unclear. The receptor was derived from a man aged 18 to 30 in good health. Some clones in this sample may be carry-over from other donors' samples. The sequencing input was naive CD4+ T cells from PBMCs. As for subset: CD45RA+ positively selected. The CDR3 bases are TGTGCCAGCATGGGTAACACTGAAGCTTTCTTT. This sequence encodes CASMGNTEAFF.